This T cell receptor (beta chain) came from a study of identical twins. TCRdb analysed the 5' RACE reads with MiXCR anew, one entry per CDR3 protein. The data contain fewer than 900,000 distinct CDR3 sequences, roughly 20% of them seen just once; the ten biggest clones take up roughly 4%. This sample was also put to use in a study of T cells expressing NK-cell markers. Turning to that study: Cells sorted as CD3+CD56+NKG2C+, CD3+CD56+NKG2C- and CD3+CD56-NKG2C+ T cells supplied the TCR beta repertoires. The study sequenced eight donors, seven HCMV-seropositive and one seronegative. The dominant NKG2C+ clonotypes represented about 1.0-7.5% of CD8+ T cells in over 5 donors. What remained unclear was the HCMV specificity of expanded NKG2C+ T cell clones.

This TCR came from a woman aged 18-29 years in good health. Source material: PBMCs.

The DNA for the CDR3 is TGCAGTGCTAGAGTTTGGCACCAAGAGACCCAGTACTTC. It translates to CSARVWHQETQYF. J is TRBJ2-5 and V is TRBV20-1; D is unclear. This CDR3 has 13 amino acids. Germline values: CDR1 DFQATT, CDR2 SNEGSKA (reference sequence). V dropped 1 base and J dropped 0 bases, with 6 bases sitting between them.